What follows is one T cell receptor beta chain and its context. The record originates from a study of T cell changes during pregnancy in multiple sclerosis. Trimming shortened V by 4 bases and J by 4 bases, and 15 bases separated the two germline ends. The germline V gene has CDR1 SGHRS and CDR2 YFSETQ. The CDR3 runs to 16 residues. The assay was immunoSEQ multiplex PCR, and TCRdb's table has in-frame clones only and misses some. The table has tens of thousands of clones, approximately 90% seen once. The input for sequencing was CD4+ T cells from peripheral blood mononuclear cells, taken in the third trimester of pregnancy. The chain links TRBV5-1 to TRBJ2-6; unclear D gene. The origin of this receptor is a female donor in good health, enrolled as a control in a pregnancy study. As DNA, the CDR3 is TGCGCCAGCAGCCCATCCACAAGAACCGGGGCCAACGTCCTGACTTTC. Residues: CASSPSTRTGANVLTF.